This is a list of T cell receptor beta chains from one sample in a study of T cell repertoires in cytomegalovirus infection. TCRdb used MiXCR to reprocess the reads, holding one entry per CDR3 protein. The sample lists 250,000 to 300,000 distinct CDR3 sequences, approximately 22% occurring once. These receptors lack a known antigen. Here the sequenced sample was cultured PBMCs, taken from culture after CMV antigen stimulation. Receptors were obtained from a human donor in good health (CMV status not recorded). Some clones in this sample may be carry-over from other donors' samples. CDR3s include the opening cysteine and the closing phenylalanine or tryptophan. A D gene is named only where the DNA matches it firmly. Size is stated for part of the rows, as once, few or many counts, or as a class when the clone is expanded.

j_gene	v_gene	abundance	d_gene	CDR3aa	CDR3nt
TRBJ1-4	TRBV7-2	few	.	CASSDNRDRKLFF	TGTGCCAGCAGCGACAACAGGGATCGAAAACTGTTTTTT
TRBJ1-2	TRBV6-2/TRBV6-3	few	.	CASSPPPDYGYTF	TGTGCCAGCAGCCCCCCCCCGGATTATGGCTACACCTTC
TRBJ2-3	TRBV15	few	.	CATSSVDTGFTDTQYF	TGTGCCACCAGCAGCGTCGACACGGGATTCACAGATACGCAGTATTTT
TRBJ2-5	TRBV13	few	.	CASTQGGETQYF	TGTGCCAGCACCCAAGGGGGTGAGACCCAGTACTTC
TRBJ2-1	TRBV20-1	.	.	CSAKGFRGRGYNEQFF	TGCAGTGCTAAAGGCTTCAGGGGAAGGGGATACAATGAGCAGTTCTTC
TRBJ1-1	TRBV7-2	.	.	CASSPSWTEILNTEAFF	TGTGCCAGCAGCCCCAGCTGGACGGAGATATTGAACACTGAAGCTTTCTTT
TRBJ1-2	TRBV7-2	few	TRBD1	CASSLESRTGAYGYTF	TGTGCCAGCAGCTTAGAGTCTCGGACAGGGGCGTATGGCTACACCTTC
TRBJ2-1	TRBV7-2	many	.	CASSLKIGDNEQFF	TGTGCCAGCAGCCTTAAGATCGGGGACAATGAGCAGTTCTTC
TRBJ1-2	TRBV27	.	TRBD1	CASSLLGDRHYGYTF	TGTGCCAGCAGTTTATTGGGGGACAGGCACTATGGCTACACCTTC
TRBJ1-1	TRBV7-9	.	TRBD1	CASSRTGIEAFF	TGTGCCAGCAGCAGGACAGGGATTGAAGCTTTCTTT
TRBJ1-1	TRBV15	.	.	CATSREAEAFF	TGTGCCACCAGCAGAGAGGCTGAAGCTTTCTTT
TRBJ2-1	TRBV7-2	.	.	CASSRPDGYNEQFF	TGTGCCAGCAGCCGACCGGACGGCTACAATGAGCAGTTCTTC
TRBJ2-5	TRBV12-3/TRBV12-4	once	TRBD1	CASSLWTGGGKTQYF	TGTGCCAGCAGTTTATGGACAGGGGGCGGTAAGACCCAGTACTTC
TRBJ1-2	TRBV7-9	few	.	CASSPGHLLDYGYTF	TGTGCCAGCAGCCCTGGACATCTTCTCGACTATGGCTACACCTTC
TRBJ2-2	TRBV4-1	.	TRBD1	CASSPNRGTNAGELFF	TGCGCCAGCAGCCCAAACAGGGGAACGAACGCCGGGGAGCTGTTTTTT
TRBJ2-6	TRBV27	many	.	CASSLFGSGANVLTF	TGTGCCAGCAGTTTATTTGGCTCTGGGGCCAACGTCCTGACTTTC
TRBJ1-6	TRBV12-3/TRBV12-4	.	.	CASSYQGISSPLHF	TGTGCCAGCAGTTATCAGGGGATTAGTTCACCCCTCCACTTT
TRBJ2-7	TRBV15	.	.	CATSVGHTYEQYF	TGTGCCACCAGCGTAGGCCATACCTACGAGCAGTACTTC
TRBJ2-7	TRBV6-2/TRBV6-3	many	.	CASSYSDTYGEQYF	TGTGCCAGCAGTTATTCCGATACCTACGGGGAGCAGTACTTC
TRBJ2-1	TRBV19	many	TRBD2	CASRRGLAGGSHEQFF	TGTGCCAGTCGTCGGGGACTAGCGGGAGGTAGCCATGAGCAGTTCTTC
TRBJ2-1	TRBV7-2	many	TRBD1	CASSSFTGTGGGEQFF	TGTGCCAGCAGCTCATTCACCGGGACAGGGGGCGGTGAGCAGTTCTTC
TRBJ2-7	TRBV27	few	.	CASGYLQGSEQYF	TGTGCCAGCGGGTACTTACAGGGATCCGAGCAGTACTTC
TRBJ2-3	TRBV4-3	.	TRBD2	CASSQDTAGAGLDTQYF	TGCGCCAGCAGCCAAGATACCGCGGGAGCGGGCTTAGATACGCAGTATTTT
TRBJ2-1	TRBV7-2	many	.	CASRAAGGSYNEQFF	TGTGCCAGCAGGGCAGCGGGCGGCTCCTACAATGAGCAGTTCTTC